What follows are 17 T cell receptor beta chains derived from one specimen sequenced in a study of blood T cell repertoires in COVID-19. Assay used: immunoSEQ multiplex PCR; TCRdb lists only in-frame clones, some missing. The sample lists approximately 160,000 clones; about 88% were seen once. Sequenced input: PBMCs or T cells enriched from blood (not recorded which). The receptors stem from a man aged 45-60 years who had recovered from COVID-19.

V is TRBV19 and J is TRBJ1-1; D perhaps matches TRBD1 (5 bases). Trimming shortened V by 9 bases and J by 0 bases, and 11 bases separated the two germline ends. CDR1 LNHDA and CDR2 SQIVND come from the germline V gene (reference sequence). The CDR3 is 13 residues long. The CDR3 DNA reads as TGTGCCAGCTCGACAGTCATGAACACTGAAGCTTTCTTT. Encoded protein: CASSTVMNTEAFF.

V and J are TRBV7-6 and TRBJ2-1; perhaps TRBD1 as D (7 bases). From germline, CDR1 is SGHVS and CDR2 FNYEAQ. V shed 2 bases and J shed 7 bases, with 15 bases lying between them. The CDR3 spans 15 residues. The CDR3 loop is CASSLSPGGRNEQFF. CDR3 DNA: TGTGCCAGCAGCTTATCGCCAGGGGGGAGGAATGAGCAGTTCTTC.

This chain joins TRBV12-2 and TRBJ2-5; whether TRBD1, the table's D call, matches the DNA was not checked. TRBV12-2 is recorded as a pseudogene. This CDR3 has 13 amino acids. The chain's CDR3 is CASRFLALTERYF. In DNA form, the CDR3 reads TGTGCAAGTCGCTTCTTAGCCTTGACAGAGAGGTACTTC.

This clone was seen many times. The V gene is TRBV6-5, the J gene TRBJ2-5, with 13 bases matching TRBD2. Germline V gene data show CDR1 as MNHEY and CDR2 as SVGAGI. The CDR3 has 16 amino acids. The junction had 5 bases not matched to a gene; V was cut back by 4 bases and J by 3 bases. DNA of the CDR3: TGTGCCAGCAGTTCCTCCGGGACTAGCGGGGAAGAGACCCAGTACTTC. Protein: CASSSSGTSGEETQYF.

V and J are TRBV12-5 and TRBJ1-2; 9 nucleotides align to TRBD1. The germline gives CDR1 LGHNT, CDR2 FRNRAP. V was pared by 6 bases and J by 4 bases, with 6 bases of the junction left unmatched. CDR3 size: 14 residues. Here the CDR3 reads CASGEQGATYGYTF. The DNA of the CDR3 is TGTGCTAGTGGCGAACAGGGGGCGACCTATGGCTACACCTTC.

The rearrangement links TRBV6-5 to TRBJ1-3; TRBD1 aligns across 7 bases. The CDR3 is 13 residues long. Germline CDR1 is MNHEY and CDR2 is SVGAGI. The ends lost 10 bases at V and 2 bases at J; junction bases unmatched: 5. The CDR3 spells CATRQGPGNTIYF. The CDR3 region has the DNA TGTGCCACCAGACAGGGTCCTGGAAACACCATATATTTT.

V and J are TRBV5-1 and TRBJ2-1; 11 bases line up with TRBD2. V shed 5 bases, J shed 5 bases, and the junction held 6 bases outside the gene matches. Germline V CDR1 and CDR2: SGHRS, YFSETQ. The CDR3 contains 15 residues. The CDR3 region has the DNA TGCGCCAGCAGTGTGTCTAGCGGGGGGCACAATGAGCAGTTCTTC. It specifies CASSVSSGGHNEQFF.

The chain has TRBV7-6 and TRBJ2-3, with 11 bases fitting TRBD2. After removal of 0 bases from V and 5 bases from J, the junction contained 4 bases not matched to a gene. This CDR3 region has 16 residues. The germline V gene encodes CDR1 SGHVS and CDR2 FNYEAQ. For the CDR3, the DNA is TGTGCCAGCAGCTTAGCTAGCGGGGGGGCCGAAGATACGCAGTATTTT. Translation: CASSLASGGAEDTQYF.

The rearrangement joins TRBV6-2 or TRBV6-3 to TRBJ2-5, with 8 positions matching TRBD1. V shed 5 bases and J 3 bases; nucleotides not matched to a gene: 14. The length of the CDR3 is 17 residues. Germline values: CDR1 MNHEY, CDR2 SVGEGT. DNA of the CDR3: TGTGCCAGCAGTATAGCCATGGACAGGGTCTTCAAAGAGACCCAGTACTTC. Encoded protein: CASSIAMDRVFKETQYF.

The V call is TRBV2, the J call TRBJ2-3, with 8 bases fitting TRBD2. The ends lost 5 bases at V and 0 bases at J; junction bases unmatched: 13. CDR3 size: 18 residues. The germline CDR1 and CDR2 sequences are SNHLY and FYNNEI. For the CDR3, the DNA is TGTGCCAGCAGTTCCCGGGGGGCTAGCGGGCAAAGCACAGATACGCAGTATTTT. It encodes CASSSRGASGQSTDTQYF.

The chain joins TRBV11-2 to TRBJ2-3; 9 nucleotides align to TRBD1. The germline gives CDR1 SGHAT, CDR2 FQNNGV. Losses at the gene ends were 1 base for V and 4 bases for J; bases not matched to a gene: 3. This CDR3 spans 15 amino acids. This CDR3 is CASSLGTGGPDTQYF. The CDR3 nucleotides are TGTGCCAGCAGCTTAGGTACAGGGGGCCCAGATACGCAGTATTTT.

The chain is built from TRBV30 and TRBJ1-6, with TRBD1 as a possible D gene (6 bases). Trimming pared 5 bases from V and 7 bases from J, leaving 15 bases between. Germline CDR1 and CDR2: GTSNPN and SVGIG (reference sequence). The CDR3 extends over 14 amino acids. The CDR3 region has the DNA TGTGCCTGGGTACAGGGAAGGGGGAATTCACCCCTCCACTTT. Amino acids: CAWVQGRGNSPLHF.

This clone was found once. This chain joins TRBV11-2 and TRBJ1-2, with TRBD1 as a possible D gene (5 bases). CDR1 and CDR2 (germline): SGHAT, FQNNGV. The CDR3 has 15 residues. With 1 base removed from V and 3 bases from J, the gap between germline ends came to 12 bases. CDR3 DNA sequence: TGTGCCAGCAGCTTAGGCCCGACAGCAGACTATGGCTACACCTTC. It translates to CASSLGPTADYGYTF.

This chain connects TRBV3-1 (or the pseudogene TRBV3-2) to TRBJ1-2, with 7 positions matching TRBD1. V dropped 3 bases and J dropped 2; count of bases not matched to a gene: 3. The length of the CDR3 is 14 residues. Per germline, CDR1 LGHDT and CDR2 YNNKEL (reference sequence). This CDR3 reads CASSHLQGNYGYTF. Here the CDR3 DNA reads TGTGCCAGCAGCCACCTACAGGGGAACTATGGCTACACCTTC.

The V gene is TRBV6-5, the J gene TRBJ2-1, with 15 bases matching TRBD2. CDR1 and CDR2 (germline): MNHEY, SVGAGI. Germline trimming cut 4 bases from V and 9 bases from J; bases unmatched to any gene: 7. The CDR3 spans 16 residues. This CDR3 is CASSFPGLAGGSEQFF. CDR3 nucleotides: TGTGCCAGCAGTTTCCCGGGACTAGCGGGGGGTAGTGAGCAGTTCTTC.

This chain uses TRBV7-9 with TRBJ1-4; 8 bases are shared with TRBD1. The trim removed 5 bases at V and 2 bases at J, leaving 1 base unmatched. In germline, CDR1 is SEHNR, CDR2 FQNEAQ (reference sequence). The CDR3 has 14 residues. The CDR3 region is CASSRTGTNEKLFF. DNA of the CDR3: TGTGCCAGCAGCCGGACAGGGACTAATGAAAAACTGTTTTTT.

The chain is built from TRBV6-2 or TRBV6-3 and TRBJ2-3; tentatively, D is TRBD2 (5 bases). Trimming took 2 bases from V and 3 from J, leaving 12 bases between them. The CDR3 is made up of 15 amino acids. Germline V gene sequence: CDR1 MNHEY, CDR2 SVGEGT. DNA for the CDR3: TGTGCCAGCAGTTACATATCGGGGTCGACAGATACGCAGTATTTT. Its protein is CASSYISGSTDTQYF.